The entry below describes one T cell receptor beta chain. The entry originates in a study of blood T cell repertoires in COVID-19. Study overall: PBMCs, B-cell-depleted T cells, or T cells provided the cDNA or gDNA that made up the material.

Method: immunoSEQ multiplex PCR; TCRdb's copy keeps in-frame clones and lacks some. The repertoire holds over 300,000 clones, with 80% to 90% as singletons. Losses at the gene ends were 4 bases for V and 4 bases for J; bases not matched to a gene: 6. This CDR3 is built from 15 residues. The germline CDR1 and CDR2 sequences are SGDLS and YYNGEE. Participants spanned ages roughly 18 to 95 years and resided in about two dozen US areas. The study assigned cohorts using participant-reported clinical history. The sequencing sample was made of PBMCs or T cells enriched from blood (not recorded which). The chain is built from TRBV9 and TRBJ2-7, with 12 bases that match TRBD2. The clonotype was recovered from a man under 40 who had recovered from COVID-19. The CDR3 DNA sequence: TGTGCCAGCAGCTCGACGGGGACTAGCGGGTACGAGCAGTACTTC. Encoded protein: CASSSTGTSGYEQYF.